These T cell receptor beta chains were read from a single sample in a study of blood T cells in healthy people across ages. Each CDR3 protein is one row after TCRdb ran MiXCR on the 5' RACE reads. The profile shows about 640,000 distinct CDR3 sequences, approximately 30% of them singletons. Sequencing used blood. The receptors shown here come from a woman over 75 in good health. CDR3s include the opening cysteine and the closing phenylalanine or tryptophan. D genes are given only for firm matches. Clone size appears in some rows only: once, few, many, or a class for an expanded clone.

D gene	clone size	CDR3 length	J gene	V gene	CDR3 DNA	CDR3 protein
NA	few	12	TRBJ1-4	TRBV27	TGTGCCAGCAGTGTCTGGGGCGAAAAACTGTTTTTT	CASSVWGEKLFF
TRBD2	NA	15	TRBJ2-3	TRBV20-1	TGCAGTGCTAGGCCGGCGGGAGGGCCCGCAGATACGCAGTATTTT	CSARPAGGPADTQYF
TRBD1	many	13	TRBJ2-3	TRBV3-1	TGTGCCAGCAGCCAAACAGGGGAGGATACGCAGTATTTT	CASSQTGEDTQYF
TRBD2	many	18	TRBJ2-1	TRBV5-1	TGCGCCAGCAGCCCGGCGAAACTTAGCGGGGGACCGGAAAATGAGCAGTTCTTC	CASSPAKLSGGPENEQFF
TRBD2	NA	17	TRBJ2-5	TRBV6-1	TGTGCCAGCAGCGTGGGACTAGCGGGGGCGAGAGGAGAGACCCAGTACTTC	CASSVGLAGARGETQYF
NA	few	15	TRBJ1-4	TRBV14	TGTGCCAGAAGCCCTGCGGGACGGTTGTATGAAAAACTGTTTTTT	CARSPAGRLYEKLFF
NA	NA	14	TRBJ2-3	TRBV12-3/TRBV12-4	TGTGCCAGCAGTTTTCGGATGGGCACAGATGCGGAATATTTT	CASSFRMGTDAEYF
TRBD2	NA	17	TRBJ2-1	TRBV20-1	TGCAGTGCTAGATTCCCGTGGCGGGGGGGGAGCAGTAATGAGCAGTTCTTC	CSARFPWRGGSSNEQFF
NA	NA	14	TRBJ1-5	TRBV19	TGTGCCAGTAGGCGCCTCTATAGCAATCAGCCCCAGCATTTT	CASRRLYSNQPQHF
TRBD2	NA	18	TRBJ2-5	TRBV4-3	TGCGCCAGCAGCCAAGATTGGGTTAGCGGGAGGGCCGATGAGACCCAGTACTTC	CASSQDWVSGRADETQYF
NA	many	14	TRBJ2-4	TRBV9	TGTGCCAGCAGCGTAGAGTGGGGTTTGGGCATTCAGTACTTC	CASSVEWGLGIQYF
NA	many	16	TRBJ2-3	TRBV7-6	TGTGCCAGCAGCTCGGCCGGGTTAAGAAGCACAGATACGCAGTATTTT	CASSSAGLRSTDTQYF
NA	many	16	TRBJ1-2	TRBV3-1	TGTGCCAGCAGCCAAGAAGGCAGGGAGGCATACTATGGCTACACCTTC	CASSQEGREAYYGYTF
NA	NA	18	TRBJ1-6	TRBV7-2	TGTGCCAGCAGCTTAGCGGCGGGACATAGCTCCTATAATTCACCCCTCCACTTT	CASSLAAGHSSYNSPLHF
NA	few	15	TRBJ2-3	TRBV30	TGTGCCTGGAGCGTTATCGGCGGGGGCACAGATACGCAGTATTTT	CAWSVIGGGTDTQYF
NA	many	13	TRBJ2-7	TRBV6-2/TRBV6-3	TGTGCCAGCCTAGGAGGGGGCTCCTACGAGCAGTACTTC	CASLGGGSYEQYF
NA	many	14	TRBJ2-1	TRBV20-1	TGCAGTGCGGAAAACGGTGCCTCCTACAATGAGCAGTTCTTC	CSAENGASYNEQFF
NA	NA	14	TRBJ1-2	TRBV10-2	TGCGCCAGCAGTGAGTCGACTCGGAGCTATGGCTACACCTTC	CASSESTRSYGYTF
TRBD2	many	13	TRBJ2-5	TRBV29-1	TGCAGCGTTGAGCGGGGGGGCTATAATGAGCAGTACTTC	CSVERGGYNEQYF
NA	NA	15	TRBJ2-2	TRBV2	TGCGCCAGCAGTGGAGTACGTGGCGCCGGCGGGGAGCTGTTTTTT	CASSGVRGAGGELFF
NA	NA	14	TRBJ1-5	TRBV18	TGTGCCAGCTCACCGGGAATGGGGAATCAGCCCCAGCATTTT	CASSPGMGNQPQHF
NA	many	11	TRBJ1-1	TRBV29-1	TGCAGCGCTTTCGAGCAGGGTGAAGCTTTCTTT	CSAFEQGEAFF
NA	many	15	TRBJ1-6	TRBV7-9	TGTGCCAGCAGCTCGGCAGGGCGGTATAATTCACCCCTCCACTTT	CASSSAGRYNSPLHF
TRBD2	NA	18	TRBJ2-1	TRBV13	TGTGCCAGCAATCCTCGGGGACTAGCGGGGGCCTCCTACAATGAGCAGTTCTTC	CASNPRGLAGASYNEQFF
NA	NA	13	TRBJ2-7	TRBV7-2	TGTGCCAGCAGCTTACAGGGTACCTGGGAGCAGTACTTC	CASSLQGTWEQYF
NA	NA	12	TRBJ1-1	TRBV20-1	TGCAGTGCCGAGATATTGAACACTGAAGCTTTCTTT	CSAEILNTEAFF
TRBD1	NA	14	TRBJ2-7	TRBV5-1	TGCGCCAGCAGCTTCACCATGGGACAGGCTCCGCAGTACTTC	CASSFTMGQAPQYF
NA	many	15	TRBJ2-7	TRBV4-3	TGCGCCAGCAGCCAAGTGGGACGGGTCTCCTACGAGCAGTACTTC	CASSQVGRVSYEQYF
NA	NA	13	TRBJ1-6	TRBV5-1	TGCGCCAGCAGCGTCGGTTCCCAATCACCCCTCCACTTT	CASSVGSQSPLHF
NA	many	11	TRBJ2-5	TRBV30	TGTGCCTGGAGTGTAGGGGAGACCCAGTACTTC	CAWSVGETQYF
TRBD1	NA	17	TRBJ1-2	TRBV4-1	TGCGCCAGCAGCCAGTCAGAGGGAGGGGACAGGGGTTATGGCTACACCTTC	CASSQSEGGDRGYGYTF
TRBD2	few	17	TRBJ2-7	TRBV9	TGTGCCAGCACCCTAGGAGATGGTACTAGCGGGGCCTACGAGCAGTACTTC	CASTLGDGTSGAYEQYF
NA	NA	15	TRBJ2-3	TRBV9	TGTGCCAGCAGCGTAGCGGGGGCCAGCTGGGATACGCAGTATTTT	CASSVAGASWDTQYF
TRBD1	NA	14	TRBJ2-5	TRBV5-1	TGCGCCAGCAGCCCAGGGACAGGCGGGGAGGCCCAGTACTTC	CASSPGTGGEAQYF
TRBD1	many	16	TRBJ1-2	TRBV4-2	TGTGCCAGCAGCCAAGACCCTAAGGACAGGGGCTATGGCTACACCTTC	CASSQDPKDRGYGYTF
TRBD1	many	16	TRBJ2-7	TRBV4-1	TGCGCCAGCAGCCAAGTGCCCGACAGGGGCACGTACGAGCAGTACTTC	CASSQVPDRGTYEQYF
NA	NA	12	TRBJ2-2	TRBV4-2	TGTGCCAGCAGCCAAGTTAGCGGGGAGCTGTTTTTT	CASSQVSGELFF
TRBD1	NA	14	TRBJ2-7	TRBV29-1	TGCAGCGTTGAAGGCCTACAGGGGCACTACGAGCAGTACTTC	CSVEGLQGHYEQYF
TRBD2	many	18	TRBJ2-3	TRBV20-1	TGCAGTGCCTCATCCACGGGGAGCGGGGCATCAGGCACAGATACGCAGTATTTT	CSASSTGSGASGTDTQYF
NA	few	16	TRBJ1-5	TRBV20-1	TGCAGTGCTAGAGATGGGCAGGCCTATAGCAATCAGCCCCAGCATTTT	CSARDGQAYSNQPQHF
NA	many	14	TRBJ2-3	TRBV2	TGTGCCACAAGTCCGGGACCCGCGGGGGATACGCAGTATTTT	CATSPGPAGDTQYF
NA	NA	16	TRBJ2-7	TRBV6-1	TGTGCCAGCAGTGAAGTGCATGGTCGGGGTTCATACGAGCAGTACTTC	CASSEVHGRGSYEQYF
NA	NA	15	TRBJ2-7	TRBV20-1	TGCAGTGCTAGAGATTCTAGAGGTGGGGCTTTCGAGCAGTACTTC	CSARDSRGGAFEQYF
TRBD1	NA	17	TRBJ2-3	TRBV5-1	TGCGCCAGCAGGCGGGGACAGGGAACGATTAGCACAGATACGCAGTATTTT	CASRRGQGTISTDTQYF
NA	many	13	TRBJ1-1	TRBV7-3	TGTGCCAGCAGCTCCGATGGAGGGATTGAAGCTTTCTTT	CASSSDGGIEAFF
TRBD1	NA	13	TRBJ1-5	TRBV7-2	TGTGCCAGCAGCTACGACAGGGATCAGCCCCAGCATTTT	CASSYDRDQPQHF
TRBD1	NA	15	TRBJ2-7	TRBV20-1	TGCAGTGCTAGAGCCACAGGGGCCAGTTCCTACGAGCAGTACTTC	CSARATGASSYEQYF
TRBD1	NA	14	TRBJ1-2	TRBV5-1	TGCGCCAGCAGCCCGACAGGGTGGAACTATGGCTACACCTTC	CASSPTGWNYGYTF
NA	NA	13	TRBJ2-7	TRBV15	TGTGCCACCGGCAGAGATGGGGACTACGAGCAGTACTTC	CATGRDGDYEQYF
NA	NA	14	TRBJ1-1	TRBV6-2/TRBV6-3	TGTGCCAGCAGTTACTCTCGAAGTGGGGGTGAAGCTTTCTTT	CASSYSRSGGEAFF
NA	NA	12	TRBJ1-2	TRBV29-1	TGCAGCGGGCAGACAGGCGACTATGGCTACACCTTC	CSGQTGDYGYTF
TRBD2	NA	14	TRBJ2-5	TRBV3-1	TGTGCCAGCAGCGCCCGGGGGGGCGGAGAGACCCTGTACTTC	CASSARGGGETLYF
TRBD1	NA	14	TRBJ2-5	TRBV5-5	TGTGCCAGCAGCAAGGGACAGCTGGGAGAGACCCAGTACTTC	CASSKGQLGETQYF
NA	NA	14	TRBJ1-1	TRBV6-5	TGTGCCAGCAGTTACTTGGGGAGGGGGATTGAAGCTTTCTTT	CASSYLGRGIEAFF
NA	NA	15	TRBJ1-1	TRBV3-1	TGTGCCAGCAGCTTTGGGGGTGGGGGGCGGACTGAAGCTTTCTTT	CASSFGGGGRTEAFF
TRBD1	many	13	TRBJ2-7	TRBV20-1	TGCAGTGCTCCTTGGACAGGAAACTACGAGCAGTACTTC	CSAPWTGNYEQYF
TRBD2	many	14	TRBJ2-5	TRBV5-6	TGTGCCAGCAGCTTGCGCGGGGGAGGGGAGACCCAGTACTTC	CASSLRGGGETQYF